The 20 T cell receptor beta chains in this list originate from one sample, sequenced in a study of regulatory T cells in long-lasting Graves disease. Documented time point: newly diagnosed GD, antithyroid drugs for less than 3 months. PBMC-derived RNA was used for the TCR library. The TCR beta library used iRepertoire HTBI primers with Arm-PCR amplification of CDR3. TCRdb reprocessed the multiplex PCR reads via MiXCR and lists one record per CDR3 protein. The sample records hundreds of thousands of distinct CDR3 sequences, less than 15% being singletons. The same data also contributed to another study, on T cells in Graves' hyperthyroidism and ophthalmopathy.

Source: peripheral blood mononuclear cells (PBMCs), taken at new diagnosis, from a patient treated with antithyroid drugs. The receptors were sampled from a man aged 30-40 years with Graves disease.

The table lists this clonotype with a few counts. The J gene is TRBJ2-7, the V gene TRBV6-5, with D possibly matching TRBD1 (5 bases). V gave up 0 bases and J gave up 6 bases, with 12 bases separating them. Per the germline V gene, CDR1 is MNHEY and CDR2 is SVGAGI. The CDR3 is made up of 14 amino acids. The DNA of the CDR3 is TGTGCCAGCAGTTACTCCGCAGGGATCAGCGAGCAGTACTTC. Translation gives CASSYSAGISEQYF.

The chain employs TRBV7-9 and TRBJ2-3; TRBD2 agrees at 8 bases. Germline CDR1 is SEHNR and CDR2 is FQNEAQ (reference sequence). V lost 5 bases to trimming and J lost 2 bases; unmatched junction nucleotides: 15. The CDR3 length is 18 residues. The CDR3 nucleotides read TGTGCCAGCAGCGGGACGCGCGGCGGGGGGACCATCACAGATACGCAGTATTTT. Protein product: CASSGTRGGGTITDTQYF.

This clonotype was seen repeatedly, ten times or more. The chain is built from TRBV11-1 and TRBJ2-7; D is ambiguous. The germline CDR1 and CDR2 sequences are SGHAT and FQDESV (reference sequence). V was shortened by 0 bases and J by 0 bases, with 18 bases between the two germline ends. This CDR3 spans 18 amino acids. CDR3 coding DNA: TGTGCCAGCAGCTTAGCTAGCAGGAAGATTATTGGCTCCTACGAGCAGTACTTC. Its protein is CASSLASRKIIGSYEQYF.

Many counts were recorded for this clonotype. The gene calls are TRBV2 and TRBJ1-1; D is uncertain. The V end was cut by 4 bases, the J end by 1 base, with 7 bases between. Looked up from germline, CDR1 is SNHLY and CDR2 is FYNNEI. CDR3 size: 13 residues. The CDR3 is CASSGITNTEAFF. In DNA form, the CDR3 reads TGTGCCAGCAGTGGCATCACGAACACTGAAGCTTTCTTT. Drawing the rest from reference TRBV2 and TRBJ1-1, the complete variable domain is EPEVTQTPSHQVTQMGQEVILRCVPISNHLYFYWYRQILGQKVEFLVSFYNNEISEKSEIFDDQFSVERPDGSNFTLKIRSTKLEDSAMYFCASSGITNTEAFFGQGTRLTVV.

Ten or more counts support this clonotype. The genes are TRBV5-1 and TRBJ2-7, with 8 bases matching TRBD2. Germline V gene sequence: CDR1 SGHRS, CDR2 YFSETQ. The CDR3 sequence is 14 residues long. V trimming: 3 bases; J trimming: 0 bases; junction bases outside the gene matches: 2. CDR3 coding DNA: TGCGCCAGCAGCTGGGGGACTAGCTCCTACGAGCAGTACTTC. Amino acid sequence: CASSWGTSSYEQYF.

In its sample, this clonotype was seen many times. The gene calls are TRBV12-5 and TRBJ1-3; D gene ambiguous. V lost 1 base and J 0 bases, leaving 7 bases between the germline ends. The CDR3 loop spans 15 amino acids. Germline CDR1 and CDR2: LGHNT and FRNRAP. The CDR3 is CASGLGVSSGNTIYF. CDR3 bases: TGTGCTAGTGGTTTGGGAGTGAGCTCTGGAAACACCATATATTTT.

This clonotype was counted between two and nine times. V gene TRBV7-2 combines with J gene TRBJ2-7; 7 bases are shared with TRBD2. The V and J ends lost 4 bases and 0 bases, in that order; junction bases with no gene match: 6. Germline loops: CDR1 SGHTA, CDR2 FQGNSA. The CDR3 totals 15 residues. In nucleotides, the CDR3 is TGTGCCAGCAGCTCCGGGACTACCGGCTCCTACGAGCAGTACTTC. Its protein is CASSSGTTGSYEQYF. Full variable domain (outside the CDR3, taken from reference TRBV7-2 and TRBJ2-7): GAGVSQSPSNKVTEKGKDVELRCDPISGHTALYWYRQSLGQGLEFLIYFQGNSAPDKSGLPSDRFSAERTGGSVSTLTIQRTQQEDSAVYLCASSSGTTGSYEQYFGPGTRLTVT.

This clonotype came up once. A much larger clone differs by one base, so this may be a read error. V and J are TRBV12-3 or TRBV12-4 and TRBJ1-3, with no clear D. There are 14 residues in the CDR3. CDR3 loop: CASSWQVSGNAIYF. CDR3 in DNA: TGTGCCAGCAGTTGGCAGGTTTCTGGAAACGCCATATATTTT.

Ten or more counts support this clonotype. This rearrangement joins TRBV27 to TRBJ2-7, with 10 bases aligning to TRBD2. J was trimmed by 5 bases and V by 5 bases; bases with no gene match: 9. CDR3 length: 15 amino acids. Germline lookup yields CDR1 MNHEY and CDR2 SMNVEV (reference sequence). CDR3 region: CASSSQGTSDHEQYF. The CDR3 DNA follows: TGTGCCAGCAGTAGCCAAGGGACTAGCGACCACGAGCAGTACTTC.

This clonotype occurred many times. J is TRBJ2-7 and V is TRBV13, with 10 positions matching TRBD2. CDR3 length equals 15 residues. The ends lost 5 bases at V and 5 bases at J; junction bases unmatched: 9. Germline V gene data show CDR1 as PRHDT and CDR2 as FYEKMQ (reference sequence). CDR3 sequence (DNA): TGTGCCAGCAGCCGCAGACTAGCGGGCCCCCACGAGCAGTACTTC. Its protein is CASSRRLAGPHEQYF.

Ten or more counts support this clonotype. This chain connects TRBV18 to TRBJ2-5; D is undetermined. CDR3 length equals 14 residues. Germline-derived CDR1 and CDR2 are KGHSH and LQKENI. The germline V and J ends were trimmed by 2 bases and 4 bases, with 11 bases remaining between them. Written as DNA, the CDR3 is TGTGCCAGCTCACCAGAACAGCCGAGAGAGACCCAGTACTTC. It is translated as CASSPEQPRETQYF.

The V and J genes are TRBV5-4 and TRBJ2-3; 8 bases fit TRBD2. This CDR3 region has 14 residues. V was clipped by 0 bases and J by 13 bases; unmatched bases: 10. Germline CDR1 and CDR2: SGHNT and YYREEE (reference sequence). DNA of the CDR3: TGTGCCAGCAGCTTGGCAGCGGGAGAGGGATGGGAGTATTTT. It translates to CASSLAAGEGWEYF.

The genes are TRBV4-2 and TRBJ2-7; D tentatively reads TRBD1 or TRBD2 (6 bases each). The germline V gene encodes CDR1 LGHNA and CDR2 YNFKEQ. Trimming left V 8 bases short and J 5 bases short, with 22 bases between. CDR3 length: 15 residues. DNA for the CDR3: TGTGCCAGCGGAGGGGGTGGCGCTTATGGGGACGAGCAGTACTTC. Its protein is CASGGGGAYGDEQYF.

V gene TRBV9 combines with J gene TRBJ2-3, with D unclear. With 0 bases removed from V and 4 bases from J, the gap between germline ends came to 12 bases. This CDR3 has 15 amino acids. From germline, CDR1 is SGDLS and CDR2 YYNGEE. This chain's CDR3 is CASSVVHVGADTQYF. For the CDR3, the DNA is TGTGCCAGCAGCGTAGTTCACGTCGGCGCAGATACGCAGTATTTT.

This clonotype was seen repeatedly, ten times or more. The chain joins TRBV7-9 to TRBJ1-2, with 7 nucleotides matching TRBD1. The germline V gene encodes CDR1 SEHNR and CDR2 FQNEAQ (reference sequence). The V gene end was trimmed by 4 bases and the J gene end by 4 bases; junction bases not matched to a gene: 6. This CDR3 is built from 14 residues. This CDR3 reads CASSSGGLRYGYTF. The CDR3 DNA follows: TGTGCCAGCAGCTCAGGGGGGCTCCGCTATGGCTACACCTTC. Based on the CDR3 plus reference TRBV7-9 and TRBJ1-2, the full variable domain is DTGVSQNPRHKITKRGQNVTFRCDPISEHNRLYWYRQTLGQGPEFLTYFQNEAQLEKSRLLSDRFSAERPKGSFSTLEIQRTEQGDSAMYLCASSSGGLRYGYTFGSGTRLTVV.

This clonotype was observed at least ten times. V and J are TRBV7-2 and TRBJ2-5; 9 nucleotides agree with TRBD2. The J segment lost 4 bases and the V segment lost 2 bases, leaving 5 bases of the junction unmatched. Germline V gene sequence: CDR1 SGHTA, CDR2 FQGNSA. This CDR3 is 15 amino acids long. CDR3 protein: CASSLYSGRAETQYF. The DNA of the CDR3 is TGTGCCAGCAGCTTATATAGCGGGAGAGCAGAGACCCAGTACTTC.

In its sample, this clonotype was seen many times. The V call is TRBV6-1, the J call TRBJ1-4, with D unresolved. From germline, CDR1 is MNHNS and CDR2 SASEGT. The CDR3 is 10 amino acids. With 7 bases removed from V and 7 bases from J, the gap between germline ends came to 4 bases. The CDR3 DNA reads TGTGCCAGCACGGTTGAAAAACTGTTTTTT. This translates into CASTVEKLFF.

This clonotype was seen many times. The rearrangement links TRBV7-8 to TRBJ1-1, with D possibly matching TRBD1 (5 bases). V was pared by 1 base and J by 0 bases, with 12 bases between. Germline loops: CDR1 SGHVS, CDR2 FQNEAQ. The CDR3 is 16 residues long. Written as DNA, the CDR3 is TGTGCCAGCAGCTTAGAAAGGGGCGGGATGAACACTGAAGCTTTCTTT. Encoded protein: CASSLERGGMNTEAFF.

Ten or more counts support this clonotype. This chain connects TRBV7-2 to TRBJ1-1, with D possibly matching TRBD1 (6 bases). Germline-derived CDR1 and CDR2 are SGHTA and FQGNSA. The CDR3 totals 13 residues. Trimming left V 10 bases short and J 4 bases short, with 16 bases between. CDR3 sequence reads: CAILRGGGTEAFF. CDR3 coding DNA: TGTGCCATCCTTCGCGGGGGCGGCACTGAAGCTTTCTTT.

The gene calls are TRBV6-1 and TRBJ2-2, with D hard to call. This CDR3 region has 13 residues. The germline V and J ends were trimmed by 7 bases and 0 bases, with 6 bases remaining between them. Germline CDR1 and CDR2: MNHNS and SASEGT. CDR3 region: CASIGPNTGELFF. In DNA, the CDR3 is TGTGCCAGCATAGGGCCGAACACCGGGGAGCTGTTTTTT.